Sequencing of this T cell receptor (beta chain) was carried out in a study of blood T cell repertoires in COVID-19. About the study: Samples taken during acute and convalescent COVID-19 were collected in the United States, Italy and Spain. T cells, B-cell-depleted T cells, or PBMCs provided the cDNA or gDNA that served as material.

Authors' processing steps: Researchers report that nucleated cell counts were estimated from reference gene primer amplification. The assay was immunoSEQ multiplex PCR, and TCRdb's table has in-frame clones only and misses some. The D gene and trimming were derived from the DNA, and the V and J assignments and clone size from that table. The sample lists more than 45,000 clones; approximately 86% were seen once. Germline values: CDR1 MDHEN, CDR2 SYDVKM. This CDR3 spans 15 amino acids. V lost 8 bases and J lost 6, with 23 bases in between. The material sequenced was peripheral blood. The sequence was obtained from a human donor with active COVID-19. The donor label of this sample is uncertain. The chain carries TRBV28 and TRBJ2-7; D gene unclear. The chain's CDR3 is CASADSGYEVREQYF. Written as DNA, the CDR3 is TGTGCCAGCGCTGATTCCGGGTATGAGGTCCGCGAGCAGTACTTC.